A single sample gave rise to the 20 T cell receptor beta chains below, sequenced in a study of control samples from healthy donors and cancer patients. The protocol was immunoSEQ multiplex PCR, while the TCRdb copy is restricted to in-frame clones and leaves out a portion. The profile shows 170,000 or so clones, 90% to 95% of them singletons. Specimen: blood. These receptors originate from a man between 18 and 35 years old in good health.

V gene TRBV9 combines with J gene TRBJ1-4; tentative D call: TRBD1 (5 bases). Trimming took off 6 bases at V and 10 bases at J, with 13 bases between the two ends. The germline V gene has CDR1 SGDLS and CDR2 YYNGEE. There are 12 residues in the CDR3. For the CDR3, the DNA is TGTGCCAGCAATCGGAAGGGGCGAAAACTGTTTTTT. Translating gives CASNRKGRKLFF.

The chain combines TRBV5-1 with TRBJ2-1, with TRBD2 matching 9 bases. V was clipped by 4 bases and J by 6 bases; unmatched bases: 8. The CDR3 has 15 amino acids. The germline gives CDR1 SGHRS, CDR2 YFSETQ. In DNA, the CDR3 is TGCGCCAGCAGCCAACTAGCGGGCCGACCCAATGAGCAGTTCTTC. Protein sequence: CASSQLAGRPNEQFF.

The chain employs TRBV15 and TRBJ2-5; D remains ambiguous. The germline V and J ends were trimmed by 3 bases and 5 bases, with 10 bases remaining between them. From germline, CDR1 is LNHNV and CDR2 YYDKDF (reference sequence). The CDR3 contains 13 residues. CDR3 DNA: TGTGCCACCAGCAGGGCCCCCGAGGAGACCCAGTACTTC. Protein sequence: CATSRAPEETQYF.

The table lists this clone with a count of one. The V gene is TRBV12-3 or TRBV12-4, the J gene TRBJ1-5; weak D call: TRBD1 (5 bases). The CDR3 is 13 residues long. The V and J ends lost 6 bases and 3 bases respectively, with 9 bases between them. For the CDR3, the DNA is TGTGCCAGCAGCCCGACAGACAATCAGCCCCAGCATTTT. Encoded protein: CASSPTDNQPQHF.

This clone came up once. The V call is TRBV5-1, the J call TRBJ2-7, with TRBD2 matching over 8 bases. The CDR3 is 17 residues long. CDR1 is SGHRS and CDR2 is YFSETQ in the germline V gene. The trim removed 4 bases at V and 3 bases at J, leaving 15 bases unmatched. Written as DNA, the CDR3 is TGCGCCAGCAGCCCCGGCGGGGGGCAAGTCTCGGGCTACGAGCAGTACTTC. Residues: CASSPGGGQVSGYEQYF.

The chain joins TRBV19 to TRBJ1-2, with 7 positions matching TRBD1. Germline V lookup: CDR1 LNHDA, CDR2 SQIVND (reference sequence). V shed 6 bases, J shed 5 bases, and the junction held 15 bases outside the gene matches. The CDR3 totals 16 residues. The DNA of the CDR3 is TGTGCCAGTAGCCTTATGGACACAGGGGCAAGGTATGGCTACACCTTC. Residues: CASSLMDTGARYGYTF.

This rearrangement joins TRBV24-1 to TRBJ1-1; the D is unclear. This CDR3 contains 13 residues. Deletions cut 6 bases from V and 3 bases from J, with 10 bases between. CDR1 and CDR2 (germline): KGHDR, SFDVKD. The CDR3 sequence is CATSRRLDTEAFF. The DNA of the CDR3 is TGTGCCACCAGTAGGCGGTTGGACACTGAAGCTTTCTTT.

The chain is built from TRBV29-1 and TRBJ1-2; possibly TRBD1 for D (6 bases). The length of the CDR3 is 16 residues. V was clipped by 3 bases and J by 0 bases, with 17 bases between them. Per the germline V gene, CDR1 is SQVTM and CDR2 is ANQGSEA. Here the CDR3 DNA reads TGCAGCGTTGAGGTCAGGGGTGAACCAACTAACTATGGCTACACCTTC. Translating gives CSVEVRGEPTNYGYTF.

The chain couples TRBV6-1 to TRBJ1-1; D ambiguous. Germline loops: CDR1 MNHNS, CDR2 SASEGT. The CDR3 covers 13 residues. V lost 1 base to trimming and J lost 3 bases, with 6 bases between them. The CDR3 bases are TGTGCCAGCAGTGAAGAGGTAGACACTGAAGCTTTCTTT. It translates to CASSEEVDTEAFF.

A word on this clone: One end of the junction does not line up with germline, which may come from a read error. DNA for the CDR3: TGTGCCAGCAGCCAAGATAGCGGGGGGCACCGGGGAGCTGTTTTT. Its translation is CASSQDSGGHRGAVF. The genes are TRBV14 and TRBJ2-2; 10 nucleotides match TRBD2. The CDR3 totals 15 residues. The germline CDR1 and CDR2 sequences are SGHDN and FVKESK.

This sequence joins TRBV2 and TRBJ1-1; D is perhaps TRBD1 (5 bases). The V and J ends lost 3 bases and 4 bases respectively, with 15 bases between them. This CDR3 is built from 15 residues. CDR1 and CDR2 (germline): SNHLY, FYNNEI. This CDR3 reads CASSDPQGWGTEAFF. In DNA form, the CDR3 reads TGTGCCAGCAGTGATCCGCAGGGATGGGGCACTGAAGCTTTCTTT.

The V gene is TRBV7-9, the J gene TRBJ2-4; D may match TRBD1 or TRBD2 (5 bases each). Trimming removed 5 bases from V and 8 bases from J, with 16 bases in between. CDR1 is SEHNR, CDR2 FQNEAQ, per germline (reference sequence). This CDR3 is 14 amino acids long. The CDR3 loop reads CASSREGPGDIQYF. The CDR3 coding sequence is TGTGCCAGCAGCCGTGAGGGACCTGGCGACATTCAGTACTTC.

J is TRBJ2-1 and V is TRBV5-1; TRBD2 agrees at 10 bases. After removal of 1 base from V and 8 bases from J, the junction contained 3 bases not matched to a gene. Germline V lookup: CDR1 SGHRS, CDR2 YFSETQ. The CDR3 runs to 14 residues. CDR3 sequence (DNA): TGCGCCAGCAGCTTGAGCGGGGGGGCCGATGAGCAGTTCTTC. Amino acids: CASSLSGGADEQFF. Complete variable domain (other parts from reference TRBV5-1 and TRBJ2-1): KAGVTQTPRYLIKTRGQQVTLSCSPISGHRSVSWYQQTPGQGLQFLFEYFSETQRNKGNFPGRFSGRQFSNSRSEMNVSTLELGDSALYLCASSLSGGADEQFFGPGTRLTVL.

The gene calls are TRBV21-1 and TRBJ1-2; TRBD1 is the table's D call, not checked against the DNA. TRBV21-1 is a known pseudogene. This CDR3 contains 16 residues. CDR3 nucleotide sequence: TGTGCCAGCAGTTCCGTTGGGGACAGGGCTGACTATGGCTACACCTTC. Its translation: CASSSVGDRADYGYTF.

This sequence joins TRBV5-4 and TRBJ2-7, with D tentatively TRBD1 (5 bases). CDR1 and CDR2 (germline): SGHNT, YYREEE (reference sequence). This CDR3 has 15 residues. Deletions cut 1 base from V and 6 bases from J, with 17 bases between. DNA for the CDR3: TGTGCCAGCAGCTTGTATGTAGGACAAAGTGGCGAGCAGTACTTC. It codes for CASSLYVGQSGEQYF.

The chain joins TRBV4-1 to TRBJ2-7; 7 positions match TRBD2. V was pared by 1 base and J by 4 bases, with 7 bases of the junction left unmatched. The CDR3 runs 15 residues. Per the germline V gene, CDR1 is MGHRA and CDR2 is YSYEKL. The CDR3 loop is CASSQVGGGTYEQYF. As DNA, the CDR3 is TGCGCCAGCAGCCAAGTGGGGGGGGGTACGTACGAGCAGTACTTC.

The CDR3 DNA follows: TGTGCCAGCAGCTTAAGGCGGGGGGCGATCTACGAGCAGTACTTC. It encodes CASSLRRGAIYEQYF. V is TRBV7-9 and J is TRBJ2-7, with 8 bases fitting TRBD2. Germline-derived CDR1 and CDR2 are SEHNR and FQNEAQ (reference sequence). The V and J ends lost 2 bases and 3 bases, in that order; junction bases with no gene match: 6. CDR3 length: 15 amino acids.

The chain recombines TRBV30 with TRBJ1-3; possibly TRBD1 for D (6 bases). V lost 3 bases, J lost 0 bases, and 18 bases lay in between. The length of the CDR3 is 17 residues. Germline CDR1 GTSNPN, CDR2 SVGIG (reference sequence). The CDR3 loop is CAWSHNRVPSSGNTIYF. In nucleotides, the CDR3 is TGTGCCTGGAGCCATAACAGGGTACCGAGCTCTGGAAACACCATATATTTT.

Only one count was recorded for this clone. V is TRBV10-3 and J is TRBJ2-7; 10 bases are shared with TRBD1. CDR1 is ENHRY, CDR2 SYGVKD, per germline. This CDR3 contains 14 residues. The J segment lost 2 bases and the V segment lost 9 bases, leaving 7 bases of the junction unmatched. The CDR3, as DNA: TGTGCCATGAGGGAGGGGACAGGGGCCTACGAGCAGTACTTC. This gives the protein CAMREGTGAYEQYF.

The chain employs TRBV9 and TRBJ2-2; tentative D call: TRBD2 (5 bases). This CDR3 has 16 residues. Germline V CDR1 and CDR2: SGDLS, YYNGEE. V was clipped by 2 bases and J by 2 bases, with 13 bases between them. CDR3 region: CASSVRGAVNTGELFF. CDR3 in DNA: TGTGCCAGCAGCGTTCGCGGAGCGGTTAACACCGGGGAGCTGTTTTTT.